What follows are 9 T cell receptor beta chains derived from one specimen sequenced in a study of cytomegalovirus exposure and HLA in healthy donors. The PCR ran on 60 Vbeta and 13 Jbeta primers. Profiled with immunoSEQ multiplex PCR; TCRdb holds only in-frame clones, not every one. Of about 100,000 clones listed, approximately 80% are singletons. The specimen was PBMCs. Receptors originate from a female donor in good health and CMV-seropositive.

The chain links TRBV9 to TRBJ2-7, with D unresolved. The CDR3 covers 14 residues. V lost 3 bases to trimming and J lost 0 bases, with 10 bases between them. The V gene's germline CDR1 is SGDLS and CDR2 YYNGEE. As DNA, the CDR3 is TGTGCCAGCAGCGATTTCCCCGTCTCCTACGAGCAGTACTTC. Residues: CASSDFPVSYEQYF. The whole variable domain, filled in from reference TRBV9 and TRBJ2-7, reads DSGVTQTPKHLITATGQRVTLRCSPRSGDLSVYWYQQSLDQGLQFLIQYYNGEERAKGNILERFSAQQFPDLHSELNLSSLELGDSALYFCASSDFPVSYEQYFGPGTRLTVT.

The rearrangement uses TRBV27 and TRBJ1-1; the D gene is possibly TRBD1 (5 bases). This CDR3 spans 13 amino acids. CDR1 and CDR2 (germline): MNHEY, SMNVEV (reference sequence). With 3 bases removed from V and 5 bases from J, the gap between germline ends came to 10 bases. The chain's CDR3 is CASSLAGRTEAFF. For the CDR3, the DNA is TGTGCCAGCAGTTTGGCAGGGCGGACTGAAGCTTTCTTT.

CDR3 loop: CASSFGRGKGYTF. The CDR3 DNA follows: TGTGCCAGCAGTTTCGGCAGGGGTAAAGGCTACACCTTC. This chain links TRBV27 with TRBJ1-2; a possible D gene is TRBD1 (6 bases). This CDR3 has 13 residues. V shed 3 bases and J shed 8 bases, with 13 bases lying between them. Germline-derived CDR1 and CDR2 are MNHEY and SMNVEV (reference sequence).

The rearrangement links TRBV4-1 to TRBJ2-1; tentatively, D is TRBD1 (6 bases). The CDR3 has 15 amino acids. Between the trimmed V and J ends, which lost 1 base and 1 base, there was a span of 8 bases. Germline V gene sequence: CDR1 MGHRA, CDR2 YSYEKL. The CDR3 sequence is CASSQGQESYNEQFF. The CDR3 coding sequence is TGCGCCAGCAGCCAAGGACAGGAGTCCTACAATGAGCAGTTCTTC.

A remark on this clone: The same CDR3 is also encoded by other DNA sequences in this sample. V is TRBV5-4 and J is TRBJ2-1; 7 positions agree with TRBD2. Germline assignment: CDR1 SGHNT and CDR2 YYREEE (reference sequence). Unmatched junction bases numbered 11, after V lost 4 bases and J lost 7 bases. The CDR3 is 15 amino acids. In DNA, the CDR3 is TGTGCCAGCAGCCTGCCACCGGGAGGCAAGAATGAGCAGTTCTTC. It is translated as CASSLPPGGKNEQFF.

The V gene is TRBV6-5, the J gene TRBJ2-7; a weak D match, TRBD2 (5 bases). Deletions cut 3 bases from V and 3 bases from J, with 18 bases between. Germline CDR1 MNHEY, CDR2 SVGAGI. The CDR3 has 16 residues. CDR3 loop: CASSYSPGNIGYEQYF. The CDR3 DNA sequence: TGTGCCAGCAGTTATTCCCCGGGGAACATCGGCTACGAGCAGTACTTC.

V and J are TRBV30 and TRBJ1-2; D is unclear. CDR3 length equals 11 residues. Germline V CDR1 and CDR2: GTSNPN, SVGIG (reference sequence). Trimming cost V 1 base and J 4 bases, with 4 bases left between them. DNA of the CDR3: TGTGCCTGGAGTGGCGCCTATGGCTACACCTTC. It encodes CAWSGAYGYTF. The variable domain in full, with the rest retrieved from reference TRBV30 and TRBJ1-2, is SQTIHQWPATLVQPVGSPLSLECTVEGTSNPNLYWYRQAAGRGLQLLFYSVGIGQISSEVPQNLSASRPQDRQFILSSKKLLLSDSGFYLCAWSGAYGYTFGSGTRLTVV.

This chain connects TRBV6-1 to TRBJ2-3, with TRBD2 matching 9 bases. CDR1 and CDR2 from the germline V gene are MNHNS and SASEGT. Unmatched junction bases numbered 6, after V lost 6 bases and J lost 5 bases. This CDR3 has 14 residues. The CDR3 loop is CASRASGAQDTQYF. Here the CDR3 DNA reads TGTGCCAGCAGGGCTAGCGGGGCTCAAGATACGCAGTATTTT.

This chain links TRBV9 with TRBJ1-2; the match to TRBD1 covers 7 bases. Germline CDR1 is SGDLS and CDR2 is YYNGEE. The V gene end was trimmed by 0 bases and the J gene end by 2 bases; junction bases not matched to a gene: 10. CDR3 size: 17 residues. CDR3: CASSVGSEAGGNYGYTF. The CDR3 coding sequence is TGTGCCAGCAGCGTAGGGAGTGAGGCAGGGGGGAACTATGGCTACACCTTC.